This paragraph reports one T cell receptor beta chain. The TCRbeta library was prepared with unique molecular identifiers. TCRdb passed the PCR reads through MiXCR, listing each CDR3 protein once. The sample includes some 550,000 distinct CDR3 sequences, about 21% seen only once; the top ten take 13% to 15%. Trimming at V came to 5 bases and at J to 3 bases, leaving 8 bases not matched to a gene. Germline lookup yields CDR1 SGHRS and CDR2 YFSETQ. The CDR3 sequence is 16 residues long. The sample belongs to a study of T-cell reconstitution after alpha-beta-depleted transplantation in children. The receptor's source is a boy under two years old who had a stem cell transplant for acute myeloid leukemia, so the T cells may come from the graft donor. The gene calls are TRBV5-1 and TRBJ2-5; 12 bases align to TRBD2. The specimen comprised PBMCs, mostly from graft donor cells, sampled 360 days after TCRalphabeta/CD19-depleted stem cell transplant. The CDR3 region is CASRIASGGAKETQYF. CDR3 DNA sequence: TGCGCCAGCAGAATTGCTAGCGGGGGGGCCAAAGAGACCCAGTACTTC.